The 16 T cell receptor beta chains below were found in one sample sequenced in a study of CD8 T cells in ankylosing spondylitis. TCRdb fed the 5' RACE reads into MiXCR, producing one record per CDR3 protein. The data show around 300,000 distinct CDR3 sequences, about 14% seen once. The sequencing sample was made of blood, either unsorted or a sorted T cell fraction (not recorded which). The receptors originated from a male donor with ankylosing spondylitis or in good health (not recorded which).

The chain carries TRBV10-3 and TRBJ1-1; D call uncertain. Germline CDR1 reads ENHRY; CDR2 reads SYGVKD. This CDR3 is 15 amino acids long. Between the trimmed V and J ends, which lost 0 bases and 0 bases, there was a span of 8 bases. The DNA for the CDR3 is TGTGCCATCAGTGAGTCTGGACGGATGAACACTGAAGCTTTCTTT. Amino acids: CAISESGRMNTEAFF.

This clonotype appeared a few times. The chain is built from TRBV12-3 or TRBV12-4 and TRBJ2-3, with TRBD2 identical over 10 bases. V shed 5 bases, J shed 3 bases, and the junction held 8 bases outside the gene matches. The CDR3 loop spans 16 amino acids. The CDR3, as DNA: TGTGCCAGCAGTGTTAGCGGGAGGCGGAGGACAGATACGCAGTATTTT. Translation: CASSVSGRRRTDTQYF.

This clonotype was seen a few times. This chain joins TRBV20-1 and TRBJ1-2; D is unresolved. Germline CDR1 and CDR2: DFQATT and SNEGSKA (reference sequence). This CDR3 comprises 11 residues. V lost 6 bases and J lost 4, with 9 bases in between. The DNA of the CDR3 is TGCAGTGCACCAGACGGCTATGGCTACACCTTC. Its protein is CSAPDGYGYTF.

This clonotype was seen at least ten times. The rearrangement uses TRBV15 and TRBJ1-2; 9 positions agree with TRBD1. The V gene end was trimmed by 4 bases and the J gene end by 4 bases; junction bases not matched to a gene: 7. CDR1 and CDR2 from the germline V gene are LNHNV and YYDKDF (reference sequence). The CDR3 covers 15 residues. CDR3 sequence (DNA): TGTGCCACCAGCAATGACAGGGGGGTGTCCTATGGCTACACCTTC. Translated: CATSNDRGVSYGYTF.

This sequence joins TRBV3-1 and TRBJ1-1; 11 bases align to TRBD1. Trimming at V came to 6 bases and at J to 11 bases, leaving 11 bases not matched to a gene. Germline V lookup: CDR1 LGHDT, CDR2 YNNKEL (reference sequence). The CDR3 loop spans 14 amino acids. CDR3 DNA: TGTGCCAGCAGGGATCCGGGACAGGGGGGCAGGGCTTTCTTT. Amino acids: CASRDPGQGGRAFF. Filled out from reference TRBV3-1 and TRBJ1-1, the complete variable domain reads DTAVSQTPKYLVTQMGNDKSIKCEQNLGHDTMYWYKQDSKKFLKIMFSYNNKELIINETVPNRFSPKSPDKAHLNLHINSLELGDSAVYFCASRDPGQGGRAFFGQGTRLTVV.

This clonotype was recorded a few times. V and J are TRBV5-1 and TRBJ2-7; TRBD2 might be the D (5 bases). The CDR3 runs to 14 residues. CDR1 is SGHRS and CDR2 is YFSETQ in the germline V gene. Trimming removed 1 base at V and 1 base at J, with 9 bases between. CDR3: CASSLPSSSYEQYF. Here the CDR3 DNA reads TGCGCCAGCAGCTTGCCTAGCTCTTCCTACGAGCAGTACTTC.

This clonotype was picked up a small number of times. The V and J genes are TRBV3-1 and TRBJ1-5; D ambiguous. Germline V gene sequence: CDR1 LGHDT, CDR2 YNNKEL (reference sequence). V was trimmed by 1 base and J by 5 bases, leaving 6 bases between them. This CDR3 region has 13 residues. The CDR3 protein is CASSQAAHQPQHF. The DNA for the CDR3 is TGTGCCAGCAGCCAAGCCGCCCATCAGCCCCAGCATTTT.

At least ten counts were recorded for this clonotype. V and J are TRBV5-1 and TRBJ1-2; 7 bases line up with TRBD1. The CDR3 covers 15 residues. CDR1 SGHRS and CDR2 YFSETQ come from the germline V gene. V dropped 0 bases and J dropped 8; count of bases not matched to a gene: 10. As DNA, the CDR3 is TGCGCCAGCAGCTTGGGGGGAACAGGGGAAGGCGGCTACACCTTC. This codes for CASSLGGTGEGGYTF.

This chain joins TRBV5-1 and TRBJ1-4, with 7 nucleotides matching TRBD1. With 5 bases clipped from V and 0 bases from J, the junction kept 1 base outside the gene matches. The germline gives CDR1 SGHRS, CDR2 YFSETQ. This CDR3 has 14 residues. As DNA, the CDR3 is TGCGCCAGCAGAACAGGGGCAACTAATGAAAAACTGTTTTTT. Translation gives CASRTGATNEKLFF.

The chain combines TRBV12-3 or TRBV12-4 with TRBJ2-3; TRBD1 aligns across 8 bases. V lost 4 bases, J lost 1 base, and 4 bases stayed unmatched. The CDR3 spans 15 residues. CDR3: CASSSTGQGTDTQYF. The CDR3 DNA sequence: TGTGCCAGCAGTTCCACGGGACAGGGCACAGATACGCAGTATTTT.

This clonotype has a handful of counts. The V call is TRBV29-1, the J call TRBJ1-2; 12 bases fit TRBD1. J gave up 4 bases and V 6 bases, and 9 bases lay outside the gene matches. The germline V gene encodes CDR1 SQVTM and CDR2 ANQGSEA. The CDR3 is 15 residues long. The CDR3 reads CSVPPGTGGSYGYTF. CDR3 DNA: TGCAGCGTCCCTCCCGGGACAGGGGGCAGCTATGGCTACACCTTC. The complete variable domain, with remaining parts taken from reference TRBV29-1 and TRBJ1-2, reads SAVISQKPSRDICQRGTSLTIQCQVDSQVTMMFWYRQQPGQSLTLIATANQGSEATYESGFVIDKFPISRPNLTFSTLTVSNMSPEDSSIYLCSVPPGTGGSYGYTFGSGTRLTVV.

This sequence joins TRBV28 and TRBJ2-5; 7 nucleotides align to TRBD1. V lost 6 bases, J lost 5 bases, and 9 bases stayed unmatched. The V gene's germline CDR1 is MDHEN and CDR2 SYDVKM. The CDR3 spans 14 residues. The CDR3 sequence: CASSPTGESETQYF. The DNA for the CDR3 is TGTGCCAGCAGCCCCACAGGGGAGAGCGAGACCCAGTACTTC.

A few counts support this clonotype. V is TRBV6-1 and J is TRBJ1-4; 9 bases map to TRBD1. Germline trimming cut 5 bases from V and 8 bases from J; bases unmatched to any gene: 9. Per germline, CDR1 MNHNS and CDR2 SASEGT. The CDR3 runs to 15 residues. Here the CDR3 DNA reads TGTGCCAGCAGTATCACCGGGACAGGGTGGGAAAAACTGTTTTTT. Protein sequence: CASSITGTGWEKLFF.

This clonotype has just a few counts. The gene calls are TRBV4-2 and TRBJ2-1; weak D call: TRBD2 (5 bases). Germline loops: CDR1 LGHNA, CDR2 YNFKEQ. V shed 4 bases and J shed 8 bases, with 12 bases lying between them. CDR3 size: 13 residues. The CDR3 here is CASSLLFGDEQFF. The CDR3 bases are TGTGCCAGCAGCCTGCTTTTCGGGGATGAGCAGTTCTTC.

The rearrangement joins TRBV7-9 to TRBJ1-1; D call uncertain. The germline CDR1 and CDR2 sequences are SEHNR and FQNEAQ (reference sequence). Trimming took 2 bases from V and 6 from J, leaving 13 bases between them. The CDR3 loop spans 14 amino acids. CDR3 in DNA: TGTGCCAGCAGCTTATTGGGTCGGGATCCTGAAGCTTTCTTT. Translation: CASSLLGRDPEAFF.

Only a few counts were recorded for this clonotype. The chain combines TRBV5-1 with TRBJ2-1; D gene unclear. V was pared by 1 base and J by 1 base, with 6 bases between. CDR1 is SGHRS and CDR2 is YFSETQ in the germline V gene. The CDR3 totals 14 residues. CDR3 loop: CASSLISSYNEQFF. As DNA, the CDR3 is TGCGCCAGCAGCTTGATAAGTTCCTACAATGAGCAGTTCTTC.